A single sample is the source of the 8 T cell receptor beta chains below, sequenced in a study of blood T cell repertoires in COVID-19. Clones were sequenced by immunoSEQ multiplex PCR, and TCRdb holds only the in-frame ones, with some missing. The sample has fewer than 200,000 clones, 76% seen once. The sequencing input was peripheral blood. The receptor set was obtained from a woman aged 80 or over with acute or convalescent COVID-19.

The chain recombines TRBV7-9 with TRBJ1-2; D may be TRBD1 (5 bases). Germline assignment: CDR1 SEHNR and CDR2 FQNEAQ (reference sequence). The ends were cut back, 1 base at V and 1 base at J, with 19 bases in the middle. This CDR3 is 18 amino acids long. CDR3 in amino acids: CASSLGLDSSPVNYGYTF. CDR3 nucleotides: TGTGCCAGCAGCTTAGGACTTGACAGTTCCCCTGTTAACTATGGCTACACCTTC.

About this clone: At the DNA level, this CDR3 is encoded by other sequences in the same sample as well. This chain links TRBV5-1 with TRBJ2-1; 10 positions agree with TRBD2. The germline CDR1 and CDR2 sequences are SGHRS and YFSETQ. J gave up 0 bases and V 4 bases, and 1 base lay outside the gene matches. The CDR3 has 15 amino acids. CDR3 protein: CASSPSGGSYNEQFF. CDR3 nucleotide sequence: TGCGCCAGCAGCCCTAGCGGGGGCTCCTACAATGAGCAGTTCTTC.

This clone showed up just once. The chain couples TRBV19 to TRBJ1-6; D not certain. The length of the CDR3 is 15 residues. Trimming removed 3 bases from V and 7 bases from J, with 13 bases in between. From germline, CDR1 is LNHDA and CDR2 SQIVND (reference sequence). The DNA for the CDR3 is TGTGCCAGTAGTATTATCGCCCTAGCCAATTCACCCCTCCACTTT. Its protein product is CASSIIALANSPLHF.

This chain connects TRBV3-1 (or the pseudogene TRBV3-2) to TRBJ2-7; a weak D match, TRBD2 (6 bases). Germline CDR1 and CDR2: LGHDT and YNNKEL (reference sequence). V gave up 8 bases and J gave up 2 bases, with 10 bases separating them. The CDR3 loop spans 12 amino acids. This CDR3 reads CASSSVTYEQYF. Here the CDR3 DNA reads TGTGCCAGCTCTAGCGTAACCTACGAGCAGTACTTC.

This chain joins TRBV9 and TRBJ2-2, with a possible D match to TRBD2 (5 bases). The CDR3 is made up of 13 amino acids. Between the trimmed V and J ends, which lost 2 bases and 4 bases, there was a span of 6 bases. From germline, CDR1 is SGDLS and CDR2 YYNGEE. The DNA for the CDR3 is TGTGCCAGCAGCGTTGGGAGCACCGGGGAGCTGTTTTTT. Translating gives CASSVGSTGELFF. Together with reference TRBV9 and TRBJ2-2, the CDR3 gives the full variable domain: DSGVTQTPKHLITATGQRVTLRCSPRSGDLSVYWYQQSLDQGLQFLIQYYNGEERAKGNILERFSAQQFPDLHSELNLSSLELGDSALYFCASSVGSTGELFFGEGSRLTVL.

The rearrangement joins TRBV7-3 to TRBJ2-1; 11 bases line up with TRBD2. V trimming: 5 bases; J trimming: 5 bases; junction bases outside the gene matches: 5. The CDR3 has 15 residues. The germline gives CDR1 SGHTA, CDR2 FQGTGA. The CDR3 spells CASSPYSGGDNEQFF. Written as DNA, the CDR3 is TGTGCCAGCAGCCCCTATAGCGGGGGGGACAATGAGCAGTTCTTC.

The CDR3 loop reads CASTRGESLGGYTF. In DNA form, the CDR3 reads TGTGCCAGCACCAGGGGGGAGTCGCTCGGGGGCTACACCTTC. The J gene is TRBJ1-2, the V gene TRBV3-1 (or the pseudogene TRBV3-2); 7 bases map to TRBD1. Germline-derived CDR1 and CDR2 are LGHDT and YNNKEL (reference sequence). Trimming cost V 7 bases and J 8 bases; bases outside gene matches: 13. The CDR3 runs to 14 residues.

This chain joins TRBV3-1 (or the pseudogene TRBV3-2) and TRBJ2-5; D might be TRBD2 (6 bases). The V gene lost 0 bases and the J gene lost 0 bases, with 14 bases spanning the gap. Germline CDR1 reads LGHDT; CDR2 reads YNNKEL (reference sequence). This CDR3 spans 17 amino acids. CDR3 protein: CASSQEISRGYQETQYF. The DNA for the CDR3 is TGTGCCAGCAGCCAAGAGATATCACGGGGGTACCAAGAGACCCAGTACTTC.